The 17 T cell receptor beta chains reported below all come from one sample, sequenced in a study of human T cells and chemical hapten exposure. Time point denoted: pre-sensitization, week 0. The treatment is: therapeutic diphenylcyclopropenone sensitization with weekly scalp DPC. One entry per CDR3 protein, called by TCRdb with MiXCR from the RACE reads. This sample has approximately 320,000 distinct CDR3 sequences, with around 5.5% found just once. The sequencing used whole blood, collected in connection with sensitization to the hapten diphenylcyclopropenone (DPC). The receptors here all came from a woman younger than 30 with alopecia areata. Some clones in this sample may be carry-over from other donors' samples.

This clonotype was observed a few times. The chain uses TRBV18 and TRBJ2-6; D not resolved. Germline-derived CDR1 and CDR2 are KGHSH and LQKENI. The CDR3 covers 16 residues. V was pared by 2 bases and J by 0 bases, with 8 bases between. CDR3 sequence: CASSPVESSGANVLTF. The CDR3 DNA follows: TGTGCCAGCTCACCAGTGGAGTCCTCTGGGGCCAACGTCCTGACTTTC. The entire variable domain, with the rest obtained from reference TRBV18 and TRBJ2-6, is as follows: NAGVMQNPRHLVRRRGQEARLRCSPMKGHSHVYWYRQLPEEGLKFMVYLQKENIIDESGMPKERFSAEFPKEGPSILRIQQVVRGDSAAYFCASSPVESSGANVLTFGAGSRLTVL.

The sample holds a few counts of this clonotype. The V call is TRBV7-2, the J call TRBJ2-2, with 7 bases that match TRBD2. This CDR3 contains 16 residues. With V trimmed by 2 bases and J by 6 bases, 9 bases remained unmatched. Germline V lookup: CDR1 SGHTA, CDR2 FQGNSA. The CDR3 here is CASSLWPLAAAGELFF. The CDR3 DNA reads TGTGCCAGCAGCTTATGGCCTCTAGCGGCCGCCGGGGAGCTGTTTTTT.

This clonotype was seen more than once but under ten times. The chain carries TRBV6-2 or TRBV6-3 and TRBJ1-1, with 9 bases aligning to TRBD1. Trimming at V came to 2 bases and at J to 1 base, leaving 2 bases not matched to a gene. Per the germline V gene, CDR1 is MNHEY and CDR2 is SVGEGT. The CDR3 sequence is 15 residues long. The CDR3 DNA follows: TGTGCCAGCAGTTACGCGGACAGGGGGAACACTGAAGCTTTCTTT. It translates to CASSYADRGNTEAFF.

This clonotype was found many times. The chain recombines TRBV5-1 with TRBJ2-7; 8 positions agree with TRBD1. Germline CDR1 is SGHRS and CDR2 is YFSETQ. CDR3 length: 15 residues. Unmatched junction bases numbered 9, after V lost 3 bases and J lost 4 bases. The chain's CDR3 is CASSSSGGAGYEQYF. The DNA of the CDR3 is TGCGCCAGCAGCTCCTCAGGGGGCGCCGGATACGAGCAGTACTTC.

This clonotype was seen repeatedly, ten times or more. Sequence at one end of the junction differs from germline and may be a read error. V is TRBV12-3 or TRBV12-4 and J is TRBJ2-5; D remains ambiguous. The CDR3 length is 11 residues. The CDR3 DNA sequence: TGTGCCACCAGTTTTGAAGAGACCCAGTACTTC. As protein: CATSFEETQYF.

Only a few counts were recorded for this clonotype. The chain combines TRBV27 with TRBJ2-2, with 9 bases fitting TRBD1. The CDR3 is 15 residues long. Per germline, CDR1 MNHEY and CDR2 SMNVEV (reference sequence). J was trimmed by 6 bases and V by 5 bases; bases with no gene match: 7. The CDR3 DNA reads as TGTGCCAGCAGTAGGCCGGACAGGGGCGCCGGGGAGCTGTTTTTT. Protein sequence: CASSRPDRGAGELFF.

This clonotype has only a few counts. The CDR3: CASSLVRLTSGALTNTGELFF. The CDR3 DNA sequence: TGTGCCAGCAGCTTAGTTCGCCTTACTAGCGGGGCCCTAACTAACACCGGGGAGCTGTTTTTT. V gene TRBV7-2 combines with J gene TRBJ2-2; 10 nucleotides match TRBD2. Germline loops: CDR1 SGHTA, CDR2 FQGNSA. With 1 base clipped from V and 2 bases from J, the junction kept 16 bases outside the gene matches. The length of the CDR3 is 21 residues. Full variable domain (missing parts from reference TRBV7-2 and TRBJ2-2): GAGVSQSPSNKVTEKGKDVELRCDPISGHTALYWYRQSLGQGLEFLIYFQGNSAPDKSGLPSDRFSAERTGGSVSTLTIQRTQQEDSAVYLCASSLVRLTSGALTNTGELFFGEGSRLTVL.

The CDR3 sequence is CASNSGGPSTDTQYF. Written as DNA, the CDR3 is TGTGCCAGCAATAGCGGGGGGCCTAGCACAGATACGCAGTATTTT. V and J are TRBV7-2 and TRBJ2-3, with TRBD2 matching 10 bases. Germline trimming cut 7 bases from V and 0 bases from J; bases unmatched to any gene: 4. Germline V CDR1 and CDR2: SGHTA, FQGNSA. The CDR3 sequence is 15 residues long.

This clonotype was seen only a few times. This chain's CDR3 is CASSSGTGILIHGYTF. Here the CDR3 DNA reads TGTGCCAGCAGCTCCGGGACAGGGATATTGATTCACGGCTACACCTTC. The chain carries TRBV7-2 and TRBJ1-2, with 9 bases matching TRBD1. Losses at the gene ends were 4 bases for V and 8 bases for J; bases not matched to a gene: 14. The CDR3 covers 16 residues. Germline V lookup: CDR1 SGHTA, CDR2 FQGNSA.

This clonotype was observed at least ten times. The V and J genes are TRBV7-2 and TRBJ2-2; D is uncertain. This CDR3 region has 12 residues. Germline CDR1 and CDR2: SGHTA and FQGNSA. As DNA, the CDR3 is TGTGCTTCGACGGTGAACACCGGGGAGCTGTTTTTT. Residues: CASTVNTGELFF.

The V gene is TRBV28, the J gene TRBJ2-7, with 10 bases aligning to TRBD2. Per germline, CDR1 MDHEN and CDR2 SYDVKM. The CDR3 sequence is 16 residues long. Unmatched junction bases numbered 5, after V lost 1 base and J lost 2 bases. CDR3: CASSLSSGGLTYEQYF. CDR3 bases: TGTGCCAGCAGTTTATCTAGCGGGGGCCTCACCTACGAGCAGTACTTC.

This rearrangement joins TRBV28 to TRBJ2-5; 8 nucleotides match TRBD1. CDR3 length: 14 amino acids. V lost 4 bases, J lost 9 bases, and 10 bases stayed unmatched. Germline CDR1 MDHEN, CDR2 SYDVKM. CDR3 nucleotides: TGTGCCAGCAGTTCGGGACAGGAAGAGAAGGCCCAGTACTTC. Translation: CASSSGQEEKAQYF.

The V call is TRBV9, the J call TRBJ2-3; no clear D gene. Germline V gives CDR1 SGDLS, CDR2 YYNGEE. V was clipped by 0 bases and J by 0 bases, with 11 bases between them. This CDR3 has 16 amino acids. Here the CDR3 reads CASSVGPTASTDTQYF. CDR3 nucleotides: TGTGCCAGCAGCGTAGGGCCGACCGCTAGCACAGATACGCAGTATTTT. Combining the CDR3 with reference TRBV9 and TRBJ2-3 gives the whole variable domain DSGVTQTPKHLITATGQRVTLRCSPRSGDLSVYWYQQSLDQGLQFLIQYYNGEERAKGNILERFSAQQFPDLHSELNLSSLELGDSALYFCASSVGPTASTDTQYFGPGTRLTVL.

This clonotype has at least ten counts. The chain uses TRBV6-2 or TRBV6-3 and TRBJ1-1; possible D gene TRBD1, 6 bases. V was clipped by 4 bases and J by 9 bases, with 18 bases between them. CDR1 and CDR2 (germline): MNHEY, SVGEGT. CDR3 length equals 14 residues. The CDR3 coding sequence is TGTGCCAGCAGTTTCAGTTATACAGGGACAAAAGCTTTCTTT. It specifies CASSFSYTGTKAFF.

This clonotype was seen a few times. The rearrangement links TRBV5-1 to TRBJ1-2; D perhaps matches TRBD1 (5 bases). The CDR3 extends over 15 amino acids. V gave up 0 bases and J gave up 3 bases, with 12 bases separating them. Germline V CDR1 and CDR2: SGHRS, YFSETQ. The CDR3 is CASSLVPARDYGYTF. CDR3 in DNA: TGCGCCAGCAGCTTGGTCCCGGCCAGGGACTATGGCTACACCTTC. The full variable domain, its missing parts supplied by reference TRBV5-1 and TRBJ1-2, is KAGVTQTPRYLIKTRGQQVTLSCSPISGHRSVSWYQQTPGQGLQFLFEYFSETQRNKGNFPGRFSGRQFSNSRSEMNVSTLELGDSALYLCASSLVPARDYGYTFGSGTRLTVV.

In this sample, this clonotype turned up many times. The gene calls are TRBV2 and TRBJ2-1; 9 bases match TRBD1. This CDR3 contains 14 residues. CDR1 is SNHLY, CDR2 FYNNEI, per germline. Unmatched junction bases numbered 6, after V lost 6 bases and J lost 6 bases. This chain's CDR3 is CASRAGQGLNEQFF. CDR3 nucleotides: TGTGCCAGCAGAGCGGGACAGGGACTCAATGAGCAGTTCTTC.

This clonotype has a count of ten or more. CDR3 in DNA: TGTGCCAGCAGCTTAAACAGGGCGACTGAAGCTTTCTTT. It specifies CASSLNRATEAFF. The rearrangement links TRBV6-5 to TRBJ1-1; D might be TRBD1 (6 bases). V shed 6 bases and J shed 5 bases, with 13 bases lying between them. Germline V CDR1 and CDR2: MNHEY, SVGAGI. This CDR3 spans 13 amino acids.